This T cell receptor beta chain came from a study of response to subunit inactivated influenza vaccine. Deletions cut 0 bases from V and 2 bases from J, with 8 bases between. This CDR3 spans 14 amino acids. Germline lookup yields CDR1 SGDLS and CDR2 YYNGEE. This clonotype was counted at least ten times. TCRdb fed the RT-PCR reads into MiXCR, producing one record per CDR3 protein. The repertoire holds around 480,000 distinct CDR3 sequences, with roughly 9.7% as singletons. Sequences were derived from PBMCs from blood, sampled roughly 48 days after vaccination. The clonotype comes from a man in his forties or fifties who received an inactivated influenza vaccine. The chain uses TRBV9 and TRBJ1-1; D is undetermined. The CDR3 DNA is TGTGCCAGCAGCGTAGCTGACCATAACACTGAAGCTTTCTTT. Translating it yields CASSVADHNTEAFF.